This T cell receptor (beta chain) was profiled in a study of T cell clones after liver transplantation (dated by TCRdb to between 2018 and 2020). Study-level background: Samples were obtained from ITN030ST, a randomized trial in which withdrawal of immunosuppression was attempted within 2 years of liver transplantation. No induction therapy was given to the subjects, and standard immunosuppression was administered until randomization at 12-24 months post-transplant. After a pre-transplant mixed lymphocyte reaction, TCRbeta sequencing was used to pinpoint donor-reactive T cell clones, which were subsequently tracked in post-transplant blood. The studied cohort comprised 8 liver transplant recipients, 3 classified as tolerant and 5 as non-tolerant. Three of the eight recipients were HCV-positive; the others were transplanted for non-autoimmune, non-viral indications. Tolerance was defined as complete withdrawal of immunosuppression for at least one year without a rise in liver enzymes beyond twice the upper limit of normal. Third party-reactive TCRbeta sequences from pre-transplant MLRs were also identified as an antigen-independent comparator for donor-reactive sequences. Blood samples were collected pre-transplant, pre-randomization before withdrawal, and post-randomization after either complete withdrawal or failed withdrawal.

With respect to this clone: Its antigen is unknown. The sample holds no much larger clone one base away, and base qualities are not on file.

Unstimulated PBMCs, after thawing, were stained for CD3, CD4 and CD8 and then FACS-sorted into CD3+CD4+ and CD3+CD8+ populations. All 8 studied subjects were randomized to withdrawal of immunosuppression. The Qiagen DNeasy Blood and Tissue Kit was used for genomic DNA isolation. High-throughput TCRbeta CDR3 sequencing of frozen genomic DNA was performed by immunoSEQ, including PCR amplification, mapping, bias correction and internal controls. The published analysis was carried out like this. Productive rearrangements were kept, and unique TCRbeta sequences were defined by CDR3 nucleotide sequence plus V and J gene. A sequence counted as donor-reactive only if the sequence showed at least 5-fold expansion in CFSE-low cells compared with unstimulated pre-transplant cells and had a frequency of at least 0.01%. Minimum frequency thresholds were set for each subject based on the unstimulated sample with the lowest template count, ensuring at least 90% detection power. Jensen-Shannon divergence between the top 1000 TCRbeta sequences post- versus pre-transplant served as the measure of repertoire turnover. Two-sided Fisher's exact tests were used to test for changes in how often donor-reactive sequences were detected. TCRdb mirrors the immuneACCESS table, restricted to in-frame sequences. Some clones are absent from its copies; in checked studies, under half trace to an unresolved V gene, and the reason for the others is unknown. For V, J and clone size, that table is used; D and trimming come from the DNA. The sample table holds about 120,000 clones, of which about nine tenths were seen once. 0.8% to 0.9% of the sample rests with the top ten.

The germline V gene sets CDR1 to SGHAT and CDR2 to FQNNGV. Including the terminal cysteine and phenylalanine, the CDR3 comprises 13 residues. Only the CDR3 part of the read is kept: 39 bases, read in frame from the first base. V and J lose 0 bases and 8 bases, and a span of 10 bases separates them. Points the paper makes about the study in general: In two subjects, low numbers of available donor cells limited the measurable donor-reactive repertoire. Because no allograft tissue specimens were available, donor-reactive T cells may have migrated into the graft instead of being deleted. When repertoire turnover was accounted for, significantly reduced detection of donor-reactive sequences was found in 7 of 8 subjects for CD4 and in 8 of 8 subjects for CD8. In most of the 8 subjects, regardless of tolerance or HCV status, circulating donor-reactive CD4 TCRbeta sequences dropped significantly post-transplant. Conclusions were preliminary, limited by small, heterogeneous patient numbers and non-standardized post-transplant time points. Donor-reactive sequences declined more than third party-reactive ones, suggesting partial antigen-specific deletion unrelated to withdrawal success.

The sample in question was CD4+ T cells from blood, obtained 12 months after liver transplant. The V gene is TRBV11-2 and the J gene is TRBJ1-1; 6 matching bases give a weak D call of TRBD1. The sequence came from a human patient who received a liver transplant. After a transplant, some T cells may have been passed on by the graft donor. The DNA sequence follows: TGTGCCAGCAGCTTAGATTTGCAGGGGGAAGCTTTCTTT. This is translated as CASSLDLQGEAFF.